This entry lists 15 T cell receptor beta chains sequenced from one sample in a study of shared clonotypes between healthy human individuals. The data were produced by immunoSEQ multiplex PCR, yet TCRdb's version contains in-frame clones alone and is incomplete. Among about 2 million clones listed, 95% were seen once. The sequencing input was naive CD4+ T cells sorted from blood. Subset defined: CD45RA+ positively selected. All receptors come from a man aged 18 to 35 in good health.

This chain links TRBV5-6 with TRBJ1-3; unclear D gene. This CDR3 has 16 residues. Germline loops: CDR1 SGHDT, CDR2 YYEEEE. The ends were cut back, 2 bases at V and 0 bases at J, with 12 bases in the middle. This CDR3 is CASSLGNSLSGNTIYF. CDR3 coding DNA: TGTGCCAGCAGCTTAGGCAATTCGCTCTCTGGAAACACCATATATTTT. Drawing the rest from reference TRBV5-6 and TRBJ1-3, the complete variable domain is DAGVTQSPTHLIKTRGQQVTLRCSPKSGHDTVSWYQQALGQGPQFIFQYYEEEERQRGNFPDRFSGHQFPNYSSELNVNALLLGDSALYLCASSLGNSLSGNTIYFGEGSWLTVV.

The chain has TRBV27 and TRBJ2-2, with D uncertain. The CDR3 is made up of 15 amino acids. Germline CDR1 MNHEY, CDR2 SMNVEV (reference sequence). V was clipped by 6 bases and J by 0 bases, with 11 bases between them. The CDR3 loop reads CASRPGRTNTGELFF. The CDR3 DNA reads TGTGCCAGCAGACCCGGACGTACGAACACCGGGGAGCTGTTTTTT.

The rearrangement joins TRBV5-6 to TRBJ2-7; D uncertain. Germline assignment: CDR1 SGHDT and CDR2 YYEEEE. CDR3 length: 16 amino acids. V was cut by 1 base and J by 2 bases, with 16 bases left in between. The CDR3 here is CASSLRTIPETYEQYF. The CDR3 DNA follows: TGTGCCAGCAGCTTGAGGACGATCCCCGAAACCTACGAGCAGTACTTC.

V and J are TRBV7-2 and TRBJ1-2, with D possibly being TRBD1 (6 bases). Germline V lookup: CDR1 SGHTA, CDR2 FQGNSA. V dropped 5 bases and J dropped 4 bases, with 11 bases sitting between them. There are 13 residues in the CDR3. This CDR3 is CASSLTGSYGYTF. The CDR3 region has the DNA TGTGCCAGCAGCCTTACAGGGAGCTATGGCTACACCTTC. The complete variable domain, with remaining parts taken from reference TRBV7-2 and TRBJ1-2, reads GAGVSQSPSNKVTEKGKDVELRCDPISGHTALYWYRQSLGQGLEFLIYFQGNSAPDKSGLPSDRFSAERTGGSVSTLTIQRTQQEDSAVYLCASSLTGSYGYTFGSGTRLTVV.

The chain links TRBV6-4 to TRBJ2-5; TRBD1 matches 9 bases. CDR1 and CDR2 from the germline V gene are MRHNA and SNTAGT. J gave up 2 bases and V 0 bases, and 7 bases lay outside the gene matches. CDR3 length: 17 residues. CDR3 residues: CASSDSRRDREQETQYF. DNA of the CDR3: TGTGCCAGCAGTGACTCGAGACGGGACAGGGAGCAAGAGACCCAGTACTTC.

The rearrangement uses TRBV19 and TRBJ2-2, with D tentatively TRBD2 (6 bases). Per germline, CDR1 LNHDA and CDR2 SQIVND (reference sequence). Trimming left V 7 bases short and J 0 bases short, with 6 bases between. The CDR3 is 13 amino acids. As DNA, the CDR3 is TGTGCCAGTACGGGGGCGAACACCGGGGAGCTGTTTTTT. Translating it yields CASTGANTGELFF.

This rearrangement joins TRBV30 to TRBJ2-5; D might be TRBD1 or TRBD2, each matching 6 bases. This CDR3 spans 13 amino acids. Trimming shortened V by 4 bases and J by 9 bases, and 18 bases separated the two germline ends. The V gene's germline CDR1 is GTSNPN and CDR2 SVGIG (reference sequence). The CDR3 loop is CAWNRGPAAAQYF. In DNA, the CDR3 is TGTGCCTGGAACCGGGGGCCCGCGGCAGCCCAGTACTTC.

About this clone itself: Other DNA sequences in this sample translate to the same CDR3. The CDR3 nucleotides read TGTGCCAGCAGCGTAGGCGCCCTGAACACTGAAGCTTTCTTT. Residues: CASSVGALNTEAFF. The V call is TRBV9, the J call TRBJ1-1; D remains ambiguous. Germline CDR1 is SGDLS and CDR2 is YYNGEE. Trimming left V 0 bases short and J 0 bases short, with 6 bases between. The CDR3 length is 14 residues.

This chain joins TRBV13 and TRBJ1-1; D gene uncertain. The CDR3 runs to 15 residues. V was trimmed by 5 bases and J by 0 bases, leaving 13 bases between them. Germline-derived CDR1 and CDR2 are PRHDT and FYEKMQ (reference sequence). The CDR3 DNA follows: TGTGCCAGCAGCCCTTCCCAGAGCATGAACACTGAAGCTTTCTTT. It encodes CASSPSQSMNTEAFF.

The chain has TRBV19 and TRBJ2-6; D possibly uses TRBD1 or TRBD2 (5 bases each). V gave up 7 bases and J gave up 0 bases, with 16 bases separating them. The CDR3 loop spans 17 amino acids. CDR1 is LNHDA, CDR2 SQIVND, per germline (reference sequence). CDR3 DNA sequence: TGTGCCAGTAAAACCGGGACGGGGAGCTCTGGGGCCAACGTCCTGACTTTC. It specifies CASKTGTGSSGANVLTF.

The V gene is TRBV19, the J gene TRBJ1-2; 7 nucleotides match TRBD1. Germline trimming cut 3 bases from V and 5 bases from J; bases unmatched to any gene: 18. The CDR3 consists of 18 residues. Germline V CDR1 and CDR2: LNHDA, SQIVND (reference sequence). As DNA, the CDR3 is TGTGCCAGTAGTATTGGACGGGACAGCCCCGGCTTATCATATGGCTACACCTTC. Its protein product is CASSIGRDSPGLSYGYTF.

V usage is TRBV2 and J usage is TRBJ1-1, with D perhaps matching TRBD1 (5 bases). The CDR3 has 15 amino acids. Germline assignment: CDR1 SNHLY and CDR2 FYNNEI. The ends were cut back, 5 bases at V and 6 bases at J, with 19 bases in the middle. DNA of the CDR3: TGTGCCAGCAGTTTTTCTTGGCAGGGCGGCGCTGAAGCTTTCTTT. Translated: CASSFSWQGGAEAFF.

This chain joins TRBV28 and TRBJ1-2; 9 bases align to TRBD1. The germline gives CDR1 MDHEN, CDR2 SYDVKM. V was pared by 6 bases and J by 4 bases, with 12 bases of the junction left unmatched. The CDR3 spans 16 residues. The CDR3 region is CASSLTGGEPPYGYTF. The CDR3 nucleotides read TGTGCCAGCAGCCTCACAGGGGGCGAGCCCCCCTATGGCTACACCTTC.

J is TRBJ2-7 and V is TRBV18, with 14 bases lining up with TRBD2. The CDR3 length is 16 residues. V lost 6 bases, J lost 5 bases, and 9 bases stayed unmatched. Germline V lookup: CDR1 KGHSH, CDR2 LQKENI. The CDR3 region has the DNA TGTGCCAGCTCCCCCGGGACTAGCGGGAGTGTCAACGAGCAGTACTTC. It specifies CASSPGTSGSVNEQYF. The variable domain in full, with the rest retrieved from reference TRBV18 and TRBJ2-7, is NAGVMQNPRHLVRRRGQEARLRCSPMKGHSHVYWYRQLPEEGLKFMVYLQKENIIDESGMPKERFSAEFPKEGPSILRIQQVVRGDSAAYFCASSPGTSGSVNEQYFGPGTRLTVT.

With regard to this clone: The same CDR3 can be traced to other DNA sequences in this sample. Here the CDR3 DNA reads TGTGCCAGCAGCTCTGCCGGGACTAGCGGTCAAGAGACCCAGTACTTC. It translates to CASSSAGTSGQETQYF. The chain employs TRBV7-2 and TRBJ2-5; 11 positions agree with TRBD2. This CDR3 region has 16 residues. Germline CDR1 SGHTA, CDR2 FQGNSA. Trimming at V came to 4 bases and at J to 2 bases, leaving 6 bases not matched to a gene. Filled out from reference TRBV7-2 and TRBJ2-5, the complete variable domain reads GAGVSQSPSNKVTEKGKDVELRCDPISGHTALYWYRQSLGQGLEFLIYFQGNSAPDKSGLPSDRFSAERTGGSVSTLTIQRTQQEDSAVYLCASSSAGTSGQETQYFGPGTRLLVL.